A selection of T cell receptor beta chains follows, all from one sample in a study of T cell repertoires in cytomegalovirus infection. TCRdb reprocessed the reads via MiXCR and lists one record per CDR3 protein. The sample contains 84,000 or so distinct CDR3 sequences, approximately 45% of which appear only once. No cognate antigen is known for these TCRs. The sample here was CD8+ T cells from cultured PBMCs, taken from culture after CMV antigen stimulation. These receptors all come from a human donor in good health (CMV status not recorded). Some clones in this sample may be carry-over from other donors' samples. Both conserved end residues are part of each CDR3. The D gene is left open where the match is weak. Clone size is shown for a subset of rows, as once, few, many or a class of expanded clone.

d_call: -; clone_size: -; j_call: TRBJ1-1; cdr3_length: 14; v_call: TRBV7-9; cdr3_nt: TGTGCCAGCAGTCTTTCTGCAGGGCTTACTGAAGCTTTCTTT; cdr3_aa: CASSLSAGLTEAFF
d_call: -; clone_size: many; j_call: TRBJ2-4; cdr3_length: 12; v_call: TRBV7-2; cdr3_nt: TGTGCCAGCAGCTTAGCTGGAAACATTCAGTACTTC; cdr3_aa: CASSLAGNIQYF
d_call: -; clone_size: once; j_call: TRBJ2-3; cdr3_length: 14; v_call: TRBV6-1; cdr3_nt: TGTGCCAGCACCCCGGACAGGAGGGGAGATACGCAGTATTTT; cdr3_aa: CASTPDRRGDTQYF
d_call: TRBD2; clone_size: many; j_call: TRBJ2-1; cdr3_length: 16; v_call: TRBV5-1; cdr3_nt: TGCGCCAGCAGCGTACTAGCGGGGGGTGACTACAATGAGCAGTTCTTC; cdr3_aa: CASSVLAGGDYNEQFF
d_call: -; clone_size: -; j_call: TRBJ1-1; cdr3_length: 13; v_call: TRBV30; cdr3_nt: TGTGCCTGGAGTAGCGGGGGAGCGGTTGAAGCTTTCTTT; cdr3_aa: CAWSSGGAVEAFF
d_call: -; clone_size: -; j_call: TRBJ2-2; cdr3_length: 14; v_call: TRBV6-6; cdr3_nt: TGTGCCAGCAGTTGGAGGGGTGACACCGGGGAGCTGTTTTTT; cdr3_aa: CASSWRGDTGELFF
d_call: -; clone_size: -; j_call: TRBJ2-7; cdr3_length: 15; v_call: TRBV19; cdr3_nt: TGTGCCAGTAGTATCTCAACAGCAAATTCCTACGAGCAGTACTTC; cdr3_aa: CASSISTANSYEQYF
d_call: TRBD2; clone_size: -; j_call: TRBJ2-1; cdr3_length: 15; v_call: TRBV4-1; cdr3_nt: TGCGCCAGCAGCCAAGGGCGGGAGGGCCGGGATGAGCAGTTCTTC; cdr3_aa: CASSQGREGRDEQFF
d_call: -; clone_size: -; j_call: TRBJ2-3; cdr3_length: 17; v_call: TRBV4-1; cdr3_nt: TGCGCCAGCAGCCAAGATCGCACGGGGGCTGTGACAGATACGCAGTATTTT; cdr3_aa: CASSQDRTGAVTDTQYF
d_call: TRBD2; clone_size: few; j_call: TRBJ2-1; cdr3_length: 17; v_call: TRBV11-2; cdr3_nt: TGTGCCAGCAGCTTAATCACCGGGACTAGCGGGCACAATGAGCAGTTCTTC; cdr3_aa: CASSLITGTSGHNEQFF
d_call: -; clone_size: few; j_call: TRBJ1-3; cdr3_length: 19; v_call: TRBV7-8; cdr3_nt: TGTGCCAGCAGCAAACCCTTATTAGCCCTAGAGGGATCCGGAAACACCATATATTTT; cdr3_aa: CASSKPLLALEGSGNTIYF
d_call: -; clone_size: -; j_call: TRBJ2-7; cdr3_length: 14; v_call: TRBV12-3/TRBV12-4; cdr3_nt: TGTGCCAGCAGCTTAGAGGCAGGACCCTACGAGCAGTACTTC; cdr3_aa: CASSLEAGPYEQYF
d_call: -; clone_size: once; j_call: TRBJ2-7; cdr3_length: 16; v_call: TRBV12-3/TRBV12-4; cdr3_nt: TGTGCCAGCAGCCACTTGGGGGGTGGACAGGCCCACGAGCAGTACTTC; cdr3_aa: CASSHLGGGQAHEQYF
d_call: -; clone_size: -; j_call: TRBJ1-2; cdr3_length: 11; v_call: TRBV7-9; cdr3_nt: TGTGCCAGCAGCCTCGACCAGGGCTACACCTTC; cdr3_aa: CASSLDQGYTF
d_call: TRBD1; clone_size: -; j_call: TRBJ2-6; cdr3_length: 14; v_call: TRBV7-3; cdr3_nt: TGTGCCAGTAGGACAGGGGCTGGGGCCAACGTCCTGACTTTC; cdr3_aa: CASRTGAGANVLTF
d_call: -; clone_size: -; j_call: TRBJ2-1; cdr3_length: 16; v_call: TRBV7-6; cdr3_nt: TGTGCCAGCAGCTTCGGTCAGAGCTTAAGCGACAATGAGCAGTTCTTC; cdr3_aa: CASSFGQSLSDNEQFF
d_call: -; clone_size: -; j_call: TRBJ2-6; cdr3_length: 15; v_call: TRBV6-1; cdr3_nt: TGTGCCAGCACAACAGGAGAAGCTGGGGCCAACGTCCTGACTTTC; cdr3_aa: CASTTGEAGANVLTF
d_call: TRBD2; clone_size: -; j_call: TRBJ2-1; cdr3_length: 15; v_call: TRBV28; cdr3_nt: TGTGCCAGCACTCCCGCGGCGGGAGGAGGTAATGAGCAGTTCTTC; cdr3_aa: CASTPAAGGGNEQFF
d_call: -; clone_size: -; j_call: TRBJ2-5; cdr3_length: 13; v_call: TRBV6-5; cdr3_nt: TGTGCCAGCAGTGAGGCAGGGTCGGAGACCCAGTACTTC; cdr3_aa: CASSEAGSETQYF
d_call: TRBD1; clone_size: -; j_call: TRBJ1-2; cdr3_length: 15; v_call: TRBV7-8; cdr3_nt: TGTGCCAGCAGCTTAAGCGGCGGGACAGGGAAAGGCTACACCTTC; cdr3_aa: CASSLSGGTGKGYTF
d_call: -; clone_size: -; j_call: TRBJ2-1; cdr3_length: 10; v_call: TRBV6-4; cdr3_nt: TGTGCCAGCGGTACAGGGGAGCAGTTCTTC; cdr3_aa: CASGTGEQFF
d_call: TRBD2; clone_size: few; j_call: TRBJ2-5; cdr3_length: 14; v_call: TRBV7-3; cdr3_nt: TGTGCCAGCAGCTCTAGCGGGGCCTGGGAGACCCAGTACTTC; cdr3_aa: CASSSSGAWETQYF
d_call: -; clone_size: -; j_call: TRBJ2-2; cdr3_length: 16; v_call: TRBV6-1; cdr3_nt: TGTGCCAGCACCCAGGTGATGATAGGGGATCACGGGGAGCTGTTTTTT; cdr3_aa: CASTQVMIGDHGELFF
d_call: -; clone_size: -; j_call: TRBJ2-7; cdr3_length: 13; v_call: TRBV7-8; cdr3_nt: TGTGCCAGCAGCTTAAGGGGTCTATACGAGCAGTACTTC; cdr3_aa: CASSLRGLYEQYF
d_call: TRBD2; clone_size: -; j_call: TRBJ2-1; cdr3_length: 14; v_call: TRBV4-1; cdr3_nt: TGCGCCAGCAGCCGAGCAGGACTAGAGAATGAGCAGTTCTTC; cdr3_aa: CASSRAGLENEQFF
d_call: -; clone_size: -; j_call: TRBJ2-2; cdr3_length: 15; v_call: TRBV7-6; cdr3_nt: TGTGCCAGCAGCCCGGACGGTTCGAACACCGGGGAGCTGTTTTTT; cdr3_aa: CASSPDGSNTGELFF
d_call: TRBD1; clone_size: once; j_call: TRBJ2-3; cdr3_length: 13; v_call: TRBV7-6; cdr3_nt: TGTGCCAGCAGCTTATCAGGGGGAGATACGCAGTATTTT; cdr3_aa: CASSLSGGDTQYF
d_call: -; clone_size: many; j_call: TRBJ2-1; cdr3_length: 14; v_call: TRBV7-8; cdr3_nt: TGTGCCAGCAGCTTAGCGGTCGGAGACAATGAGCAGTTCTTC; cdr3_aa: CASSLAVGDNEQFF
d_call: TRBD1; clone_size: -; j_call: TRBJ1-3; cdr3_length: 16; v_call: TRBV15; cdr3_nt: TGTGCCACCAGCAGAGATTCTCGGACAGGAGTGGGCACCATATATTTT; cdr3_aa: CATSRDSRTGVGTIYF
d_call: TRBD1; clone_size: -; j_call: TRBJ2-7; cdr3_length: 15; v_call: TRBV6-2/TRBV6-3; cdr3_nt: TGTGCCAGCAGCTACACAGGACAGGGGGTCTACGAGCAGTACTTC; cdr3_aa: CASSYTGQGVYEQYF
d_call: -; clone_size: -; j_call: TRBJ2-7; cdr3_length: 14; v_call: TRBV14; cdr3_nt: TGTGCCAGCAGCCAAGATGGGGTCTCCTACGAGCAGTACTTC; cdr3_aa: CASSQDGVSYEQYF
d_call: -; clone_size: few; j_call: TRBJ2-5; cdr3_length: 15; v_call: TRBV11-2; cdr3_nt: TGTGCCAGCAGCTTAGATAGGCACAGAGAAGAGACCCAGTACTTC; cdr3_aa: CASSLDRHREETQYF
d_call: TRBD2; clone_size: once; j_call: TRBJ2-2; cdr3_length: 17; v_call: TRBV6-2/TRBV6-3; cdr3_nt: TGTGCCAGCAGCGGCCCTGGGCCGGGAGGGCCAGCCGGGGAGCTGTTTTTT; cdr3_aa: CASSGPGPGGPAGELFF
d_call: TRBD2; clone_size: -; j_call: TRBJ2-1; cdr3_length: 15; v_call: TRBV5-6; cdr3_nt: TGTGCCAGCAGCTTGGCGGCTAGCGGGTACAATGAGCAGTTCTTC; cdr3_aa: CASSLAASGYNEQFF
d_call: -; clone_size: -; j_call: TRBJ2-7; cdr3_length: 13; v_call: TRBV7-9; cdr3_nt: TGTGCCAGCAGCTTACGGCGGGGCCACGAGCAGTACTTC; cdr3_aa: CASSLRRGHEQYF
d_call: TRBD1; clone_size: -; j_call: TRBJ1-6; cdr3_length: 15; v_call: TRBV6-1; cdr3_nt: TGTGCCAGCAGTGAAAGGCAGGGGGCCAATTCACCCCTCCACTTT; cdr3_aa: CASSERQGANSPLHF
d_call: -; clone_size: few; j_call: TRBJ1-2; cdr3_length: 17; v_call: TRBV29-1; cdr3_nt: TGCAGCGCAATTAGCCTCTCCCGGGACCTCGGGGACTATGGCTACACCTTC; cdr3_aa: CSAISLSRDLGDYGYTF
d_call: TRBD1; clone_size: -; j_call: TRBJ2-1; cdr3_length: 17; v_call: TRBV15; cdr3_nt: TGTGCCACCAGCAGAGATTACAGGGGTGAACCCTACAATGAGCAGTTCTTC; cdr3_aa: CATSRDYRGEPYNEQFF
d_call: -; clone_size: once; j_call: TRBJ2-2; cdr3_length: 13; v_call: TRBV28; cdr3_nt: TGTGCCAGCAGTTTTGTCGACACCGGGGAGCTGTTTTTT; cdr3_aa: CASSFVDTGELFF
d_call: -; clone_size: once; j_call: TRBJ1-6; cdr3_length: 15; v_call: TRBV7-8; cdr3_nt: TGTGCCAGCAGCTTAAGAGCGACAGTGACTTCACCCCTCCACTTT; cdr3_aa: CASSLRATVTSPLHF
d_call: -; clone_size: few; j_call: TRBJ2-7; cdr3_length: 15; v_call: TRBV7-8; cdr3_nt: TGTGCCAGCAGCCTACCTCGACCCCACGACTACGAGCAGTACTTC; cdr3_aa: CASSLPRPHDYEQYF
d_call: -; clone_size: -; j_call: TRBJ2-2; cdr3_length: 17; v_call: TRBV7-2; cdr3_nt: TGTGCCAGCAGCCCCGGGACTCACCGCCCTCACACCGGGGAGCTGTTTTTT; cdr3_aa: CASSPGTHRPHTGELFF
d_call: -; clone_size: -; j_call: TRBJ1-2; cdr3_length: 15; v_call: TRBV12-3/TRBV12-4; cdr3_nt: TGTGCCAGCAGTTTAGTATCGGGAGGGTACGATGGCTACACCTTC; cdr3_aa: CASSLVSGGYDGYTF
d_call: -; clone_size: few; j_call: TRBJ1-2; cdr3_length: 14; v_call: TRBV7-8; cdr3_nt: TGTGCCAGCAAAGAACGCACAGACAACTATGGCTACACCTTC; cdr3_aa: CASKERTDNYGYTF
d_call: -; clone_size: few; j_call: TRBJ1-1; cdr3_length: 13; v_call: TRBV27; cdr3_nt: TGTGCCAGCAGAAGTACAGTCAACCCTGAAGCTTTCTTT; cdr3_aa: CASRSTVNPEAFF
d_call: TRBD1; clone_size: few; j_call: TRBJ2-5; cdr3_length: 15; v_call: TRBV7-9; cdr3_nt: TGTGCCAGCAGCTTAGACAGGGGCGCCCCAGAGACCCAGTACTTC; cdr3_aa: CASSLDRGAPETQYF
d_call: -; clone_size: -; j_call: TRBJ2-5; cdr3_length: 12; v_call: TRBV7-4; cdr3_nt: TGTGCCAGCAGCTTATACCAAGAGACCCAGTACTTC; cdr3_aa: CASSLYQETQYF
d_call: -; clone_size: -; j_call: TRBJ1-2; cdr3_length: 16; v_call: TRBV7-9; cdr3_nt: TGTGCCAGCAGCTTAGCGCTTGGAGCTACTAACTATGGCTACACCTTC; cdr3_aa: CASSLALGATNYGYTF
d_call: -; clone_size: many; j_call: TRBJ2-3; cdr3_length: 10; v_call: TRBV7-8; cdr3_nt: TGTGCCAGCAGCTTGGATACGCAGTATTTT; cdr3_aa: CASSLDTQYF
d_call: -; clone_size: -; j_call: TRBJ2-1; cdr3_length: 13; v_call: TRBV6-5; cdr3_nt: TGTGCCAGCAGTAGCAGAACTATTAATGAGCAGTTCTTC; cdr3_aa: CASSSRTINEQFF
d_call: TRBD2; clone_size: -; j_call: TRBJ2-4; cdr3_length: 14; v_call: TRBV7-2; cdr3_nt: TGTGCCAGCAGCCGGGGACTAGCCGAAAACATTCAGTACTTC; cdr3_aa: CASSRGLAENIQYF
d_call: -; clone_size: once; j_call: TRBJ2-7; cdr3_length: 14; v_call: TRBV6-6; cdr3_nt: TGTGCCAGCCAGAACCACCGGTCCTTTCTAGGGCAGTACTTC; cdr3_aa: CASQNHRSFLGQYF